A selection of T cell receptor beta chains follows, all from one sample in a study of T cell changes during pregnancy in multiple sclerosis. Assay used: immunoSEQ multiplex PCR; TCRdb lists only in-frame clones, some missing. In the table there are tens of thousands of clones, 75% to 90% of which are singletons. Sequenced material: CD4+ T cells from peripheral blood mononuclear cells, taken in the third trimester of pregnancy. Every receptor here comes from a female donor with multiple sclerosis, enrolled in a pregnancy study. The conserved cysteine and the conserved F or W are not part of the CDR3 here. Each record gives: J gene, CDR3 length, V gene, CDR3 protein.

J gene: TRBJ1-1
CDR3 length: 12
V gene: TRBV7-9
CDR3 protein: ASSWGTVNTEAF

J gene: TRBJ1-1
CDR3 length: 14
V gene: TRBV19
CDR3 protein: ASSIRGRRGRTEAF

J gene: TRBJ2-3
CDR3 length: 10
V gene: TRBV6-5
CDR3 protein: ASTGSANTQY

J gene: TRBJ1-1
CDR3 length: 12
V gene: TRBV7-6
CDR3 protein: ASSLDRVGTEAF

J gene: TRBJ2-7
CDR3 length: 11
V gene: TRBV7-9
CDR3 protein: ASSLGGWGPTN

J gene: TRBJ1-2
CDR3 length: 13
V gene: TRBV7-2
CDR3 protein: ASSPETGINYGYT

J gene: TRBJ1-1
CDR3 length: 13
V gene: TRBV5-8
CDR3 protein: ASSWQTGGQGLAF

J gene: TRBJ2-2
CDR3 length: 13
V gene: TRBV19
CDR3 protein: ASSIAGVNTGELF

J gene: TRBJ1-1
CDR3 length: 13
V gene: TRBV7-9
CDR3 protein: ASSLVRVGNTEAF

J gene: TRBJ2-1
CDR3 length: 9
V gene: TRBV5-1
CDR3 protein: ASSLVREQF

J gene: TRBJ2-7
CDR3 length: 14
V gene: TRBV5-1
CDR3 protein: ASSLIKSGLSDEQY

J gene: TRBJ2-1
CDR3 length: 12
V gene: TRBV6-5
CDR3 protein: ASRKLAGAPQQF

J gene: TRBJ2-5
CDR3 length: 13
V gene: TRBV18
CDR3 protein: ASSWQSGSGETQY

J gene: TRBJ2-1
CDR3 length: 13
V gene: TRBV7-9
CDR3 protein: ASSLTSGSRNEQF

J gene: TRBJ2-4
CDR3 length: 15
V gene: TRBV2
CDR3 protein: ASRDRNRVDPKNIQY

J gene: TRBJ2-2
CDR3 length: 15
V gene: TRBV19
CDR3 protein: ASSPGETRTNTWELF

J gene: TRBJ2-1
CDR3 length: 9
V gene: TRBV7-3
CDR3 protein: ASSLNNEQF

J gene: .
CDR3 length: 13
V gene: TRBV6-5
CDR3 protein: ASSYSGLAGYEQY

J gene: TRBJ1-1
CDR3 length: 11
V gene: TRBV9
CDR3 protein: ASSGHPNTEAF

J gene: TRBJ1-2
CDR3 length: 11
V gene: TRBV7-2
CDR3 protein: ASSFGANYGYT

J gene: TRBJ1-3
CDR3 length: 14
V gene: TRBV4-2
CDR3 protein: ASSQETGEVGNTIY

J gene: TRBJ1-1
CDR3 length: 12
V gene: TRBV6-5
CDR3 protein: ASSYLGFGTEAF

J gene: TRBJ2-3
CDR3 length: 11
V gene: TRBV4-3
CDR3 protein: ASSPRTGDTQY

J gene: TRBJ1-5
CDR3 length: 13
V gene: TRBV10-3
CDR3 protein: ATRDRVQSNQPQH

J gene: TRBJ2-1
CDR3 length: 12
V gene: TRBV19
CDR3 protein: ASRGGSSYNEQF

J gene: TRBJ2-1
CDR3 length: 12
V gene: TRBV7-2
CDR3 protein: ASSLVQRVDEQF

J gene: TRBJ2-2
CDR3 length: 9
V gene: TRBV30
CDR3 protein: AWSAAGELF

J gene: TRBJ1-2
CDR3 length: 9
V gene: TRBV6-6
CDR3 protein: AGSGGAGYT

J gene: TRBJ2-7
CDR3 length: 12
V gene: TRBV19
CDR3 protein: ASSIPGQGYEQY

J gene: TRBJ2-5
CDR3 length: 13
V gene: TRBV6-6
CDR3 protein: ASSYGGKGDETQY

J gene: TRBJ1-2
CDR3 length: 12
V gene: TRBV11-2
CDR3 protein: ASSLERAGDGYT

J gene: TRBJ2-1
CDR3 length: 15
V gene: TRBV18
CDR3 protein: ASSLTSGYNPRYEQF

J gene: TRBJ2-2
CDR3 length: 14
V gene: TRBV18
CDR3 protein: ASSPPVQVDTGELF

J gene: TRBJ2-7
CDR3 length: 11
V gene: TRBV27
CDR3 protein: ASSPGLTYEQY

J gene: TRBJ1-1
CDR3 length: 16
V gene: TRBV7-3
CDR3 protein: ASSLTGGKGPLNTEAF

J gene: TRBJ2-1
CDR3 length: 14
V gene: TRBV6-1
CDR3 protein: ASSARTESSYNEQF

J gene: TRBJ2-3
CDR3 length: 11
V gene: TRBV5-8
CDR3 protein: ASSLESGDTQY

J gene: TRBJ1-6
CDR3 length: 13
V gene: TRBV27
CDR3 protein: ASSLRGTDNSPLH

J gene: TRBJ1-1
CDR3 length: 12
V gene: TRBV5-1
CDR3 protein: ASSLQGMNTEAF

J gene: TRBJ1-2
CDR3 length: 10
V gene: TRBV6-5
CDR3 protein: ASSSQSYGYT

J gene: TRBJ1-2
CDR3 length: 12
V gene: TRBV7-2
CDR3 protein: ASSPRLGAGGYT

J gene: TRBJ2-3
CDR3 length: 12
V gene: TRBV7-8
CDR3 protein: ASRGTSGTDTQY

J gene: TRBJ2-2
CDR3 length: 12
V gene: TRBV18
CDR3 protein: ASSLLRDTGELF

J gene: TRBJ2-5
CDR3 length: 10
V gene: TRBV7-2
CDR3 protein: ASSLAGETQY

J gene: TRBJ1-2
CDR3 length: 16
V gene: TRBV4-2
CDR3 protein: ASSQGSGQGGLYYGYT

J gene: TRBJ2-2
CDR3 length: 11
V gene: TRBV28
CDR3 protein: ASISSEAGELF

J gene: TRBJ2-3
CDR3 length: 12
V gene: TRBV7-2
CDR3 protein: ASSLGLTGDTQY

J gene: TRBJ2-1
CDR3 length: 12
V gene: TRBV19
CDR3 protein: ASSIRTGGNEQF

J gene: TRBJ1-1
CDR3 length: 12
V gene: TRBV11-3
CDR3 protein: ASSLVPSATEAF

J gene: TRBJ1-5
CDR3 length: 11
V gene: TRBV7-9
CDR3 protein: ASSDTGEQPQH

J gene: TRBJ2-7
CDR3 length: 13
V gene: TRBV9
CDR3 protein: ASSDADGWSYEQY

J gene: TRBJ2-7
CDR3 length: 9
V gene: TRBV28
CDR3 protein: ASSSIYEQY

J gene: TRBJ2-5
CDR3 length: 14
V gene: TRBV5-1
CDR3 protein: ASSLGATQGQETQY

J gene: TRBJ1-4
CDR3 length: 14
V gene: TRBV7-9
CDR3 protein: ASSPNSAGGNEKLF

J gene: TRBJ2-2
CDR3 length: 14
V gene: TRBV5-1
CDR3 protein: ASSPAGGSNTGELF

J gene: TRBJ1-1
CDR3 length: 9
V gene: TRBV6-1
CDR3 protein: ASSEYKRAF

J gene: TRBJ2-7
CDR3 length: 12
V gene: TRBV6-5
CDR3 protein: ASSYGTGGFEQY

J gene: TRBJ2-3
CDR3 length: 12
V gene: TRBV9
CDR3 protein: ASSVRAEGDTQY

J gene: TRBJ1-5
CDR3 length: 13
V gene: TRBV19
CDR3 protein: ASSVDTGGVAPQH

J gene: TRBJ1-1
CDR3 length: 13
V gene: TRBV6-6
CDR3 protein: ASFTPPGWDTEAF